These T cell receptor beta chains were read from a single sample in a study of spatial heterogeneity in lung cancer. TCRdb itself ran the 5' RACE reads through MiXCR, one entry per CDR3 protein. The table shows 45,000 or so distinct CDR3 sequences, with roughly 12% occurring only once. The sample here was PBMCs, taken at surgery. All receptors derive from a female donor with early-stage non-small cell lung cancer. Both conserved end residues are part of each CDR3. D genes are given only for firm matches. Expanded clones are given a class, and other clones once, few, many or no size at all.

V gene	J gene	clone size	D gene	CDR3 DNA	CDR3 protein
TRBV28	TRBJ1-6	NA	TRBD1	TGTGCCAGCTCCTCGGGGGGGACAGGGGATTCACCCCTCCACTTT	CASSSGGTGDSPLHF
TRBV6-2/TRBV6-3	TRBJ2-1	NA	TRBD1	TGTGCCAGCAGGGACAGGTCCTACAATGAGCAGTTCTTC	CASRDRSYNEQFF
TRBV7-2	TRBJ1-5	many	NA	TGTGCCAGCAGCTTAGAGGGACAGCCCCAGCATTTT	CASSLEGQPQHF
TRBV20-1	TRBJ2-3	few	TRBD2	TGCAGTGCTAGAGATTCGGGACTAGCGGGGACACCTAGCACAGATACGCAGTATTTT	CSARDSGLAGTPSTDTQYF
TRBV18	TRBJ1-1	NA	NA	TGTGCCAGCTCACCAGGATGGGGGTTGGGAACTGAAGCTTTCTTT	CASSPGWGLGTEAFF
TRBV7-2	TRBJ2-7	few	TRBD2	TGTGCCAGCAGCTCCACGGGACTAGCGGGGCTCTACGAGCAGTACTTC	CASSSTGLAGLYEQYF
TRBV10-3	TRBJ1-4	few	TRBD1	TGTGCCATCAGTGAGGAACAGGGGTGGGAAAAACTGTTTTTT	CAISEEQGWEKLFF
TRBV3-1	TRBJ2-5	many	NA	TGTGCCAGCAGCCAAGTTCGGGGGGCGCGGGAGACCCAGTACTTC	CASSQVRGARETQYF
TRBV2	TRBJ2-7	many	TRBD1	TGTGCCAGCAATAAGGGACAGTTCTACGAGCAGTACTTC	CASNKGQFYEQYF
TRBV10-2	TRBJ2-7	many	NA	TGCGCCAGCAGCGCCGGTCACGAGCAGTACTTC	CASSAGHEQYF
TRBV10-3	TRBJ1-4	many	NA	TGTGCCATCAGTGGGGATAAGGTATTAGGCGTCTCAACTAATGAAAAACTGTTTTTT	CAISGDKVLGVSTNEKLFF
TRBV7-9	TRBJ2-5	many	NA	TGTGCCAGCAGCCCGCTAGGAGGGGCCGTGGAAGAGACCCAGTACTTC	CASSPLGGAVEETQYF
TRBV28	TRBJ1-6	many	NA	TGTGCCAGCAGTTTAACAGGGATGAATAATTCACCCCTCCACTTT	CASSLTGMNNSPLHF
TRBV5-1	TRBJ2-3	many	NA	TGCGCCAGCAGCTCCCAAAGGTCAGATACGCAGTATTTT	CASSSQRSDTQYF
TRBV20-1	TRBJ2-2	few	NA	TGCAGTGCTAGATTTCCCCCTGACACCGGGGAGCTGTTTTTT	CSARFPPDTGELFF
TRBV10-3	TRBJ2-7	NA	TRBD1	TGTGCCATCAGTGATACAGGGGGCGAAAACGAGCAGTACTTC	CAISDTGGENEQYF
TRBV29-1	TRBJ1-3	few	NA	TGCAGCGTTGGATACTCTGGAAACACCATATATTTT	CSVGYSGNTIYF
TRBV10-3	TRBJ1-5	few	NA	TGTGCCATCAGTGAGACCGGGCAGCCCCAGCATTTT	CAISETGQPQHF
TRBV7-2	TRBJ2-5	NA	TRBD2	TGTGCCAGCAGCTTAGGCGGAACTAGCGGACCCTGGAGGACCCAGTACTTC	CASSLGGTSGPWRTQYF
TRBV5-6	TRBJ2-1	NA	NA	TGTGCCAGCAGCCGTGACGGGGTAAGCTACAATGAGCAGTTCTTC	CASSRDGVSYNEQFF
TRBV28	TRBJ1-2	NA	NA	TGTGCCAGCAGTTTTAGCACAGGGCGGGACTATGGCTACACCTTC	CASSFSTGRDYGYTF
TRBV7-8	TRBJ2-5	few	TRBD2	TGTGCCAGCAGCTTGGGACTAGCGGGGGGGCCGATCGAGACCCAGTACTTC	CASSLGLAGGPIETQYF
TRBV10-3	TRBJ2-4	few	NA	TGTGCCATCAGTGAGGGGGATGTCAAAAACATTCAGTACTTC	CAISEGDVKNIQYF
TRBV6-1	TRBJ2-5	NA	TRBD2	TGTGCCAGCAGTGAACGGAGGCTAGCGGGGGTGGAGACCCAGTACTTC	CASSERRLAGVETQYF
TRBV20-1	TRBJ1-1	NA	TRBD1	TGCAGTGCTAGGACCGGGACAGGGACCACTGAAGCTTTCTTT	CSARTGTGTTEAFF
TRBV19	TRBJ2-3	NA	NA	TGTGCCAGTAGTCCCCCCCCCCCCGCAGATACGCAGTATTTT	CASSPPPPADTQYF
TRBV19	TRBJ2-4	many	NA	TGTGCCACCCAAAGAGACGGGCTGGCCAAAAACATTCAGTACTTC	CATQRDGLAKNIQYF
TRBV29-1	TRBJ1-1	NA	TRBD1	TGCAGCTCCAGCAGGGGGCTGAACACTGAAGCTTTCTTT	CSSSRGLNTEAFF
TRBV7-9	TRBJ2-1	NA	TRBD1	TGTGCCAGCAGCTTAGCCACAGGGGGCAATGAGCAGTTCTTC	CASSLATGGNEQFF
TRBV19	TRBJ2-1	few	NA	TGTGCCAGTAGCTTAGGCCAGGGCGGCAATGAGCAGTTCTTC	CASSLGQGGNEQFF
TRBV5-1	TRBJ2-3	few	NA	TGCGCCAGCAGCTTACGCGGGACCCACACAGATACGCAGTATTTT	CASSLRGTHTDTQYF
TRBV5-1	TRBJ2-7	many	NA	TGCGCCAGCAGCTTGGACGGATACTCCTACGAGCAGTACTTC	CASSLDGYSYEQYF
TRBV6-5	TRBJ1-1	few	NA	TGTGCCAGCAGTTACTCGAATCAGGGCAAGAGGACTGAAGCTTTCTTT	CASSYSNQGKRTEAFF
TRBV9	TRBJ2-7	NA	TRBD1	TGTGCCAGCAGCGTTACCGGGACAGGGCCCTACGAGCAGTACTTC	CASSVTGTGPYEQYF
TRBV29-1	TRBJ1-1	NA	TRBD1	TGCAGCGGGACGGACAGGAGGAACACTGAAGCTTTCTTT	CSGTDRRNTEAFF
TRBV14	TRBJ1-2	few	NA	TGTGCCAGCAGCCCGAACCAAGCAGGGAACTATGGCTACACCTTC	CASSPNQAGNYGYTF
TRBV27	TRBJ1-2	many	NA	TGTGCCAGTAGAACAGAGGATGGCTACACCTTC	CASRTEDGYTF
TRBV7-2	TRBJ1-5	many	TRBD1	TGTGCCAGCAGCGCCAGGGGGTATAGCAATCAGCCCCAGCATTTT	CASSARGYSNQPQHF
TRBV20-1	TRBJ2-1	few	NA	TGCAGTGCCCTAGGGGGTAGCTCCTACAATGAGCAGTTCTTC	CSALGGSSYNEQFF
TRBV12-3/TRBV12-4	TRBJ2-2	few	NA	TGTGCCAGCAGTTTAAGGAAACACTGGACCGGGGAGCTGTTTTTT	CASSLRKHWTGELFF
TRBV6-5	TRBJ2-3	many	NA	TGTGCCAGCAGTTCCACCGGGACCTACACAGATACGCAGTATTTT	CASSSTGTYTDTQYF